A single sample is the source of the 32 T cell receptor beta chains below, sequenced in a study of OX40 agonist ivuxolimab in advanced cancers. Libraries were prepared through the immunoSEQ multiplex PCR assay. This immuneACCESS table, as held by TCRdb, lists in-frame sequences with V and J called but not all clones. Of the missing ones, under half trace to an unresolved V gene in checked studies; the others have no known cause. The sample records 95,000 to 150,000 clones, 93% of which are singletons. Clones ranked in the top ten supply more than 0.15% of the sample. Source: CD4+ or CD8+ T cells sorted from blood, taken in a trial of the OX40 agonist ivuxolimab. The source is an adult with an advanced solid tumor such as melanoma, head and neck, liver or kidney cancer.

CDR3 amino acids: CASTPGTGYNEQFF. Written as DNA, the CDR3 is TGCGCCAGTACTCCCGGGACAGGATACAATGAGCAGTTCTTC. The chain links TRBV5-1 to TRBJ2-1; TRBD1 matches at 8 bases. CDR1 SGHRS and CDR2 YFSETQ come from the germline V gene. There are 14 residues in the CDR3. V gave up 8 bases and J gave up 4 bases; unmatched junction bases: 8.

This chain uses TRBV28 with TRBJ2-7, with 7 bases aligning to TRBD1. Germline CDR1 and CDR2: MDHEN and SYDVKM. Unmatched junction bases numbered 8, after V lost 2 bases and J lost 1 base. CDR3 size: 16 residues. CDR3 sequence (DNA): TGTGCCAGCAGTTTACCTGAGAACAGGGGTTCCTACGAGCAGTACTTC. It codes for CASSLPENRGSYEQYF. Full variable domain (remainder filled in from reference TRBV28 and TRBJ2-7): DVKVTQSSRYLVKRTGEKVFLECVQDMDHENMFWYRQDPGLGLRLIYFSYDVKMKEKGDIPEGYSVSREKKERFSLILESASTNQTSMYLCASSLPENRGSYEQYFGPGTRLTVT.

V gene TRBV4-1 combines with J gene TRBJ2-2, with D possibly matching TRBD1 (5 bases). The V gene's germline CDR1 is MGHRA and CDR2 YSYEKL. This CDR3 has 17 amino acids. Trimming shortened V by 5 bases and J by 1 base, and 17 bases separated the two germline ends. CDR3 DNA: TGCGCCAGCAGCATCCCCCAGGGCCCTGTGAACACCGGGGAGCTGTTTTTT. Protein sequence: CASSIPQGPVNTGELFF.

The gene calls are TRBV18 and TRBJ2-6; TRBD1 aligns across 7 bases. The CDR3 length is 16 residues. Looked up from germline, CDR1 is KGHSH and CDR2 is LQKENI. J was trimmed by 0 bases and V by 8 bases; bases with no gene match: 7. CDR3 coding DNA: TGTGCCAGCCAAGACAGGGATGTCTCTGGGGCCAACGTCCTGACTTTC. Translation: CASQDRDVSGANVLTF.

The chain links TRBV28 to TRBJ1-1, with a tentative D call TRBD1 (6 bases). The V end lost 2 bases, the J end lost 10 bases, and 14 bases lay between the germline ends. The CDR3 consists of 13 residues. Germline V gives CDR1 MDHEN, CDR2 SYDVKM. CDR3 bases: TGTGCCAGCAGTTTAAATTTGGCCAGGGGAGCTTTCTTT. Translated, it gives CASSLNLARGAFF.

The V and J genes are TRBV6-5 and TRBJ2-1; no reliable D call. V lost 5 bases and J 10 bases, leaving 15 bases between the germline ends. CDR1 and CDR2 (germline): MNHEY, SVGAGI. The CDR3 is 13 amino acids. CDR3 nucleotides: TGTGCCAGCAGTCCCCGGGTCCTACTGGAGCAGTTCTTC. It yields the protein CASSPRVLLEQFF.

This chain connects TRBV9 to TRBJ1-1; perhaps TRBD1 as D (5 bases). Germline V gene lookup returns CDR1 SGDLS and CDR2 YYNGEE. V shed 7 bases and J shed 2 bases, with 15 bases lying between them. CDR3 length: 14 amino acids. This CDR3 is CASSLDGTNTEAFF. The CDR3 coding sequence is TGTGCCAGCTCACTGGACGGGACTAACACTGAAGCTTTCTTT.

The V call is TRBV7-2, the J call TRBJ2-1; TRBD2 aligns across 8 bases. The CDR3 totals 15 residues. The J segment lost 5 bases and the V segment lost 5 bases, leaving 8 bases of the junction unmatched. Germline assignment: CDR1 SGHTA and CDR2 FQGNSA. DNA for the CDR3: TGTGCCAGCAGCCAGCGGAGCGGGAGTGACAATGAGCAGTTCTTC. As protein: CASSQRSGSDNEQFF.

This chain uses TRBV28 with TRBJ1-3, with 10 bases that match TRBD1. J lost 3 bases, V lost 5 bases, and 4 bases had no gene match. Looked up from germline, CDR1 is MDHEN and CDR2 is SYDVKM. There are 15 residues in the CDR3. Written as DNA, the CDR3 is TGTGCCAGCAGTGCCGGGACAGGGGTTGGAAACACCATATATTTT. Amino acids: CASSAGTGVGNTIYF.

As DNA, the CDR3 is TGTGCCAGCAGCTTTTACCGACAGGAGGCGTCGGATGGCTACACCTTC. Translated, it gives CASSFYRQEASDGYTF. V gene TRBV7-2 combines with J gene TRBJ1-2, with D possibly matching TRBD1 (6 bases). The length of the CDR3 is 16 residues. From germline, CDR1 is SGHTA and CDR2 FQGNSA. Trimming pared 3 bases from V and 6 bases from J, leaving 20 bases between.

DNA for the CDR3: TGTGCCACCAGCAGAGCGACAGGGAGCAATCAGCCCCAGCATTTT. Its translation is CATSRATGSNQPQHF. V is TRBV15 and J is TRBJ1-5, with 7 bases aligning to TRBD1. The CDR3 consists of 15 residues. Trimming removed 1 base from V and 1 base from J; junction bases left unmatched: 1. CDR1 LNHNV and CDR2 YYDKDF come from the germline V gene (reference sequence).

The genes are TRBV6-5 and TRBJ1-3; D is uncertain. The CDR3 length is 15 residues. Germline values: CDR1 MNHEY, CDR2 SVGAGI. Trimming pared 5 bases from V and 0 bases from J, leaving 11 bases between. This CDR3 is CASSLGLFSGNTIYF. The CDR3 DNA reads TGTGCCAGCAGTCTTGGACTGTTCTCTGGAAACACCATATATTTT.

The rearrangement links TRBV7-2 to TRBJ2-7; TRBD2 aligns across 13 bases. Germline CDR1 is SGHTA and CDR2 is FQGNSA. This CDR3 has 17 residues. Germline trimming cut 1 base from V and 4 bases from J; bases unmatched to any gene: 7. The CDR3 sequence is CASSLVVGTSGIYEQYF. DNA of the CDR3: TGTGCCAGCAGCTTAGTCGTCGGGACTAGCGGGATATACGAGCAGTACTTC.

The chain combines TRBV28 with TRBJ1-6; D is unclear. The germline V and J ends were trimmed by 11 bases and 4 bases, with 15 bases remaining between them. Germline values: CDR1 MDHEN, CDR2 SYDVKM. The CDR3 extends over 14 amino acids. The CDR3 nucleotides read TGTGCCGGTGGGGTAGGTCGGTATAATTCACCCCTCCACTTT. Translated, it gives CAGGVGRYNSPLHF.

The rearrangement uses TRBV27 and TRBJ1-5; D gene uncertain. CDR3 length equals 16 residues. CDR1 MNHEY and CDR2 SMNVEV come from the germline V gene (reference sequence). V was pared by 2 bases and J by 6 bases, with 17 bases between. As DNA, the CDR3 is TGTGCCAGCAGTTTACGGACGGATATTGAAGGTCAGCCCCAGCATTTT. It codes for CASSLRTDIEGQPQHF.

The chain is built from TRBV7-2 and TRBJ2-7; D unclear. This CDR3 is built from 12 residues. Germline values: CDR1 SGHTA, CDR2 FQGNSA. The V end was cut by 3 bases, the J end by 5 bases, with 8 bases between. This CDR3 is CASSFDFDEQYF. The DNA of the CDR3 is TGTGCCAGCAGCTTTGATTTTGACGAGCAGTACTTC.

With respect to this clone: One end of the junction varies from germline; a read error may be responsible. The gene calls are TRBV6-5 and TRBJ1-2; D uncertain. Germline assignment: CDR1 MNHEY and CDR2 SVGAGI. The CDR3 is 10 residues long. In nucleotides, the CDR3 is TGTGCCAGCAGTTCGTTCCAGACGGCCTTC. This encodes CASSSFQTAF.

V and J are TRBV4-1 and TRBJ2-5; 10 bases align to TRBD2. The end of the DNA aligns better with TRBJ2-7, so the J call may be wrong. CDR3 size: 16 residues. Germline-derived CDR1 and CDR2 are MGHRA and YSYEKL. The CDR3 reads CASSQVLAGVRYEQYF. CDR3 in DNA: TGCGCCAGCAGCCAAGTCCTAGCGGGAGTGAGGTACGAGCAGTACTTC.

This clone has more than one count but fewer than ten. The chain employs TRBV5-4 and TRBJ2-6, with D hard to call. This CDR3 spans 15 amino acids. V lost 0 bases to trimming and J lost 2 bases, with 6 bases between them. Germline V gene sequence: CDR1 SGHNT, CDR2 YYREEE (reference sequence). The CDR3 DNA is TGTGCCAGCAGCTTGGCGAGTCCTGGGGCCAACGTCCTGACTTTC. Its protein product is CASSLASPGANVLTF.

The rearrangement links TRBV19 to TRBJ1-4; D is unresolved. This CDR3 has 14 residues. Between the trimmed V and J ends, which lost 7 bases and 5 bases, there was a span of 14 bases. Germline V gene sequence: CDR1 LNHDA, CDR2 SQIVND (reference sequence). The CDR3 here is CASTGRQKNEKLFF. Written as DNA, the CDR3 is TGTGCCAGTACCGGGAGGCAGAAGAATGAAAAACTGTTTTTT.

V usage is TRBV2 and J usage is TRBJ1-6, with D tentatively TRBD1 (5 bases). V was clipped by 5 bases and J by 8 bases, with 10 bases between them. CDR3 size: 13 residues. Germline CDR1 reads SNHLY; CDR2 reads FYNNEI. CDR3 in DNA: TGTGCCAGCAGTTTGGCGGGGGATTCACCCCTCCACTTT. Translated, it gives CASSLAGDSPLHF.

The rearrangement joins TRBV28 to TRBJ2-5, with 9 nucleotides matching TRBD1. The V and J ends lost 7 bases and 2 bases, in that order; junction bases with no gene match: 5. Per the germline V gene, CDR1 is MDHEN and CDR2 is SYDVKM. The CDR3 extends over 14 amino acids. CDR3 protein: CASTPGQGQETQYF. The DNA for the CDR3 is TGTGCCAGCACCCCGGGACAGGGACAAGAGACCCAGTACTTC.

This clone showed up just once. The chain links TRBV27 to TRBJ2-3; the D gene could be TRBD1 or TRBD2 (5 bases each). Trimming stripped 4 bases from V and 2 bases from J, with 10 bases between. Germline V gene data show CDR1 as MNHEY and CDR2 as SMNVEV (reference sequence). This CDR3 comprises 14 residues. The CDR3 region has the DNA TGTGCCAGCAGTTATGGGACCACCACAGATACGCAGTATTTT. It yields the protein CASSYGTTTDTQYF.

The DNA for the CDR3 is TGTGCCAGCTCACCACCCCTTGTCGGGGAGCTGTTTTTT. This gives the protein CASSPPLVGELFF. The chain links TRBV18 to TRBJ2-2; D ambiguous. CDR3 length equals 13 residues. V was trimmed by 0 bases and J by 7 bases, leaving 6 bases between them. From germline, CDR1 is KGHSH and CDR2 LQKENI.

The gene calls are TRBV28 and TRBJ1-5, with D tentatively TRBD1 (6 bases). V lost 9 bases to trimming and J lost 2 bases, with 11 bases between them. This CDR3 is 13 amino acids long. Germline V CDR1 and CDR2: MDHEN, SYDVKM. The CDR3 nucleotides are TGTGCCAGTCAAGGGGGGCGCAATCAGCCCCAGCATTTT. Translated, it gives CASQGGRNQPQHF.

With regard to this clone: Other nucleotide sequences in the sample specify the same CDR3. The V call is TRBV20-1, the J call TRBJ2-1; D remains ambiguous. The CDR3 length is 11 residues. Trimming removed 6 bases at V and 1 base at J, with 4 bases between. Per the germline V gene, CDR1 is DFQATT and CDR2 is SNEGSKA (reference sequence). CDR3: CSAPSYNEQFF. DNA for the CDR3: TGCAGTGCCCCTTCCTACAATGAGCAGTTCTTC.

The chain combines TRBV7-2 with TRBJ2-7; TRBD2 aligns across 7 bases. Germline V gene data show CDR1 as SGHTA and CDR2 as FQGNSA. This CDR3 has 14 amino acids. The V gene end was trimmed by 1 base and the J gene end by 7 bases; junction bases not matched to a gene: 7. The CDR3 here is CASSLDPASGEQYF. The CDR3 DNA sequence: TGTGCCAGCAGCTTAGACCCCGCTAGCGGTGAGCAGTACTTC.

This chain connects TRBV28 to TRBJ2-7; D possibly uses TRBD1 or TRBD2 (5 bases each). Germline CDR1 and CDR2: MDHEN and SYDVKM. Between the trimmed V and J ends, which lost 8 bases and 0 bases, there was a span of 17 bases. This CDR3 spans 15 amino acids. CDR3 loop: CASGASPGTSYEQYF. DNA for the CDR3: TGTGCCAGCGGCGCCTCGCCGGGGACCTCCTACGAGCAGTACTTC.

V gene TRBV12-5 combines with J gene TRBJ2-3; TRBD1 agrees at 8 bases. V trimming: 6 bases; J trimming: 4 bases; junction bases outside the gene matches: 12. The CDR3 is 16 amino acids. Germline V gene lookup returns CDR1 LGHNT and CDR2 FRNRAP. The CDR3 protein is CASGKMTGEGADTQYF. In DNA form, the CDR3 reads TGTGCTAGTGGGAAAATGACAGGGGAAGGCGCAGATACGCAGTATTTT.

The chain joins TRBV28 to TRBJ2-3, with D perhaps matching TRBD1 or TRBD2 (5 bases each). This CDR3 is 16 amino acids long. Between the trimmed V and J ends, which lost 6 bases and 6 bases, there was a span of 22 bases. Germline values: CDR1 MDHEN, CDR2 SYDVKM. The CDR3 sequence: CASSDPGPLMLDTQYF. The CDR3, as DNA: TGTGCCAGCAGCGATCCGGGACCGCTAATGTTGGATACGCAGTATTTT. The whole variable domain, filled in from reference TRBV28 and TRBJ2-3, reads DVKVTQSSRYLVKRTGEKVFLECVQDMDHENMFWYRQDPGLGLRLIYFSYDVKMKEKGDIPEGYSVSREKKERFSLILESASTNQTSMYLCASSDPGPLMLDTQYFGPGTRLTVL.

The CDR3 here is CASRTSSYEQYF. Written as DNA, the CDR3 is TGTGCCAGCCGGACCTCGTCCTACGAGCAGTACTTC. The chain is built from TRBV28 and TRBJ2-7; D unresolved. Trimming cost V 8 bases and J 1 base, with 9 bases left between them. CDR1 and CDR2 (germline): MDHEN, SYDVKM. The CDR3 has 12 amino acids.

CDR3 DNA: TGTGCCAGCAGCCCTGGGGGGGGGAAAACCTACGAGCAGTACTTC. Translation: CASSPGGGKTYEQYF. The rearrangement links TRBV6-6 to TRBJ2-7, with 7 bases identical to TRBD2. The CDR3 runs 15 residues. Germline loops: CDR1 MNHNY, CDR2 SVGAGI (reference sequence). The V segment lost 6 bases and the J segment 2 bases; nucleotides outside the gene matches: 10.